The subject of this entry is one T cell receptor beta chain. V lost 1 base to trimming and J lost 2 bases, with 12 bases between them. Looked up from germline, CDR1 is MNHEY and CDR2 is SMNVEV (reference sequence). This CDR3 spans 15 amino acids. The data belong to a study of blood T cell repertoires in COVID-19. As for the study in general: Sample material is recorded as cDNA or gDNA derived from T cells, B-cell-depleted T cells, or PBMCs.

Participant-reported clinical history was the basis for cohort assignment. Cohort 3 recovery required two negative PCRs, clearance, or symptom resolution. TCRdb's table, derived via immunoSEQ multiplex PCR, lists solely in-frame clones and lacks some. Seen here are about 300,000 clones, 70% to 90% observed once, and the top ten hold 5.5% to 7%. Input material: PBMCs or T cells enriched from blood (not recorded which). This clonotype originated in a woman aged 30 to 39 who had recovered from COVID-19. This sequence joins TRBV27 and TRBJ2-7; the D gene is possibly TRBD1 (5 bases). The CDR3 spells CASSLLGRAPYEQYF. The DNA for the CDR3 is TGTGCCAGCAGTTTATTGGGCAGGGCCCCCTACGAGCAGTACTTC.